The 29 T cell receptor beta chains presented below share a single source sample, sequenced in a study of blood T cell repertoires in COVID-19. Generated by immunoSEQ multiplex PCR, the TCRdb table keeps only in-frame clones and is missing some. The sample has around 150,000 clones; about three quarters are singletons. Sequenced sample: peripheral blood. The receptors come from a woman aged 50 to 65 with active or convalescent COVID-19.

V and J are TRBV11-2 and TRBJ1-6; no firm D call. The germline V gene has CDR1 SGHAT and CDR2 FQNNGV. This CDR3 comprises 15 residues. Between the trimmed V and J ends, which lost 3 bases and 7 bases, there was a span of 13 bases. DNA for the CDR3: TGTGCCAGCAGCTTGGGAGCAGGTTCAAATTCACCCCTCCACTTT. Amino acids: CASSLGAGSNSPLHF.

The rearrangement uses TRBV19 and TRBJ2-4; TRBD1 matches 7 bases. The germline gives CDR1 LNHDA, CDR2 SQIVND (reference sequence). V lost 4 bases to trimming and J lost 3 bases; unmatched junction nucleotides: 12. CDR3 length: 17 residues. The CDR3 nucleotides are TGTGCCAGTAGTAGTTACCGGGACAGCGGCGACAAAAACATTCAGTACTTC. It codes for CASSSYRDSGDKNIQYF.

In this sample, this clone turned up once. This chain connects TRBV7-9 to TRBJ1-4; possible D gene TRBD1, 5 bases. The CDR3 consists of 15 residues. V was trimmed by 5 bases and J by 2 bases, leaving 12 bases between them. CDR1 SEHNR and CDR2 FQNEAQ come from the germline V gene (reference sequence). The chain's CDR3 is CASSPGRGTNEKLFF. The CDR3 DNA reads TGTGCCAGCAGCCCGGGGCGGGGGACTAATGAAAAACTGTTTTTT.

On this clone: The germline gene is not matched at one end of the junction; a read error may be the cause. The identical CDR3 is also encoded by other nucleotide sequences in the sample. The rearrangement links TRBV30 to TRBJ2-3; TRBD2 is a possible D gene (7 bases). This CDR3 is built from 14 residues. The germline gives CDR1 GTSNPN, CDR2 SVGIG (reference sequence). The CDR3 DNA follows: TGTGCCCGAGGAGGGGGGGGCCTCCAGGATACACAGTATTTT. It is translated as CARGGGGLQDTQYF.

This clone was counted only a few times. The chain has TRBV19 and TRBJ1-1; no reliable D call. Deletions cut 4 bases from V and 1 base from J, with 13 bases between. The CDR3 extends over 15 amino acids. Germline CDR1 LNHDA, CDR2 SQIVND (reference sequence). In nucleotides, the CDR3 is TGTGCCAGTAGTAATAATGTACATGCGAACACTGAAGCTTTCTTT. Residues: CASSNNVHANTEAFF.

The V gene is TRBV19, the J gene TRBJ1-5; no clear D gene. Germline assignment: CDR1 LNHDA and CDR2 SQIVND (reference sequence). The CDR3 is made up of 15 amino acids. The V end was cut by 7 bases, the J end by 0 bases, with 13 bases between. CDR3 sequence reads: CASIGSLYSNQPQHF. The CDR3 nucleotides are TGTGCCAGTATTGGGAGTCTTTATAGCAATCAGCCCCAGCATTTT. Complete variable domain (other parts from reference TRBV19 and TRBJ1-5): DGGITQSPKYLFRKEGQNVTLSCEQNLNHDAMYWYRQDPGQGLRLIYYSQIVNDFQKGDIAEGYSVSREKKESFPLTVTSAQKNPTAFYLCASIGSLYSNQPQHFGDGTRLSIL.

The chain is built from TRBV7-9 and TRBJ1-4; D is unclear. Between the trimmed V and J ends, which lost 5 bases and 3 bases, there was a span of 10 bases. This CDR3 spans 14 amino acids. The germline V gene has CDR1 SEHNR and CDR2 FQNEAQ (reference sequence). CDR3 in DNA: TGTGCCAGCAGCCCTAGTTTAGCTAATGAAAAACTGTTTTTT. Its protein product is CASSPSLANEKLFF. The variable domain in full, with the rest retrieved from reference TRBV7-9 and TRBJ1-4, is DTGVSQNPRHKITKRGQNVTFRCDPISEHNRLYWYRQTLGQGPEFLTYFQNEAQLEKSRLLSDRFSAERPKGSFSTLEIQRTEQGDSAMYLCASSPSLANEKLFFGSGTQLSVL.

This clone was counted between two and nine times. Other DNA sequences in the same sample also yield this CDR3. J is TRBJ1-6 and V is TRBV11-2; 9 bases match TRBD1. After removal of 3 bases from V and 10 bases from J, the junction contained 4 bases not matched to a gene. Germline CDR1 is SGHAT and CDR2 is FQNNGV. This CDR3 is 14 amino acids long. CDR3 bases: TGTGCCAGCAGCTTTCTACAGGGGGCCTCACCCCTCCACTTT. Translation gives CASSFLQGASPLHF.

J is TRBJ2-5 and V is TRBV18; 7 nucleotides line up with TRBD2. This CDR3 is 16 amino acids long. CDR1 is KGHSH and CDR2 is LQKENI in the germline V gene. J lost 5 bases, V lost 0 bases, and 9 bases had no gene match. The CDR3 coding sequence is TGTGCCAGCTCACCACCGGAGCGGGATCCCGGGGAGACCCAGTACTTC. The encoded protein is CASSPPERDPGETQYF. Variable domain in full (rest from reference TRBV18 and TRBJ2-5): NAGVMQNPRHLVRRRGQEARLRCSPMKGHSHVYWYRQLPEEGLKFMVYLQKENIIDESGMPKERFSAEFPKEGPSILRIQQVVRGDSAAYFCASSPPERDPGETQYFGPGTRLLVL.

This clone was seen a handful of times. The chain joins TRBV19 to TRBJ1-6, with D possibly being TRBD1 (6 bases). The length of the CDR3 is 15 residues. CDR1 is LNHDA and CDR2 is SQIVND in the germline V gene (reference sequence). V lost 3 bases and J 9 bases, leaving 15 bases between the germline ends. The CDR3 DNA reads as TGTGCCAGTAGTATGCCCCAGGGGCTAGGTTCACCCCTCCACTTT. Encoded protein: CASSMPQGLGSPLHF.

This chain connects TRBV6-5 to TRBJ2-7, with TRBD1 identical over 7 bases. This CDR3 is built from 15 residues. Per the germline V gene, CDR1 is MNHEY and CDR2 is SVGAGI. V was pared by 5 bases and J by 2 bases, with 9 bases of the junction left unmatched. The CDR3 nucleotides are TGTGCCAGCAGTAACGTCGGGACAGCCACCTACGAGCAGTACTTC. This sequence encodes CASSNVGTATYEQYF.

The V gene is TRBV7-8, the J gene TRBJ2-5; the D gene is possibly TRBD2 (5 bases). Trimming shortened V by 4 bases and J by 7 bases, and 22 bases separated the two germline ends. The CDR3 is 16 residues long. Germline CDR1 reads SGHVS; CDR2 reads FQNEAQ. The CDR3 sequence: CASSYTSDSQRGTQYF. The CDR3 bases are TGTGCCAGCAGCTACACGTCGGACTCCCAACGGGGGACCCAGTACTTC.

The rearrangement uses TRBV4-2 and TRBJ2-1; 9 bases agree with TRBD2. CDR1 is LGHNA and CDR2 is YNFKEQ in the germline V gene. The CDR3 loop spans 16 amino acids. The V gene end was trimmed by 3 bases and the J gene end by 3 bases; junction bases not matched to a gene: 6. The CDR3 sequence: CASSQGTSRSYNEQFF. The CDR3 coding sequence is TGTGCCAGCAGCCAGGGGACTAGCCGGAGCTACAATGAGCAGTTCTTC.

The genes are TRBV2 and TRBJ2-7; D is undetermined. Germline lookup yields CDR1 SNHLY and CDR2 FYNNEI. The CDR3 totals 14 residues. Trimming removed 2 bases at V and 4 bases at J, with 12 bases between. CDR3 sequence reads: CASSESQIAYEQYF. The CDR3 region has the DNA TGTGCCAGCAGTGAAAGCCAAATTGCTTACGAGCAGTACTTC.

V gene TRBV5-6 combines with J gene TRBJ2-3; 16 nucleotides match TRBD2. Trimming took 3 bases from V and 2 from J; bases not matched to a gene: 6. This CDR3 comprises 18 residues. Germline V lookup: CDR1 SGHDT, CDR2 YYEEEE. This CDR3 reads CASSSKGLAGGVTDTQYF. Written as DNA, the CDR3 is TGTGCCAGCAGCTCCAAGGGACTAGCGGGAGGGGTCACAGATACGCAGTATTTT.

This clone was seen just once. The rearrangement uses TRBV7-8 and TRBJ2-5; 12 bases are a match to TRBD2. Losses at the gene ends were 2 bases for V and 5 bases for J; bases not matched to a gene: 6. This CDR3 region has 16 residues. Germline V lookup: CDR1 SGHVS, CDR2 FQNEAQ. The CDR3 loop reads CASSLSLAGGRETQYF. The DNA for the CDR3 is TGTGCCAGCAGCTTATCACTAGCGGGAGGCAGGGAGACCCAGTACTTC.

V usage is TRBV6-2 or TRBV6-3 and J usage is TRBJ2-2, with 8 bases that match TRBD2. CDR3 length equals 17 residues. Germline trimming cut 0 bases from V and 2 bases from J; bases unmatched to any gene: 5. Germline assignment: CDR1 MNHEY and CDR2 SVGEGT. CDR3 region: CASSYSGGGPNTGELFF. The CDR3 DNA sequence: TGTGCCAGCAGTTACTCGGGCGGGGGGCCTAACACCGGGGAGCTGTTTTTT.

This chain uses TRBV5-5 with TRBJ2-7; D unresolved. CDR3 length equals 14 residues. The germline gives CDR1 SGHKS, CDR2 YYEKEE (reference sequence). V was cut by 1 base and J by 0 bases, with 8 bases left in between. The CDR3 DNA sequence: TGTGCCAGCAGCTTGTCACAGAACTCCTACGAGCAGTACTTC. It translates to CASSLSQNSYEQYF.

The rearrangement uses TRBV9 and TRBJ1-2; D gene unclear. This CDR3 comprises 16 residues. V was pared by 0 bases and J by 4 bases, with 16 bases between. Germline V gives CDR1 SGDLS, CDR2 YYNGEE. DNA for the CDR3: TGTGCCAGCAGCGTAGAGGCCGGTGGACTTATCTATGGCTACACCTTC. Translating gives CASSVEAGGLIYGYTF.

This chain connects TRBV18 to TRBJ2-5; the D is unclear. From germline, CDR1 is KGHSH and CDR2 LQKENI. With 6 bases removed from V and 1 base from J, the gap between germline ends came to 9 bases. The CDR3 sequence is 13 residues long. The CDR3 DNA reads TGTGCCAGCTCCCTCAGTCGCCAAGAGACCCAGTACTTC. Its protein is CASSLSRQETQYF. The whole variable domain, filled in from reference TRBV18 and TRBJ2-5, reads NAGVMQNPRHLVRRRGQEARLRCSPMKGHSHVYWYRQLPEEGLKFMVYLQKENIIDESGMPKERFSAEFPKEGPSILRIQQVVRGDSAAYFCASSLSRQETQYFGPGTRLLVL.

The J gene is TRBJ1-1, the V gene TRBV6-2 or TRBV6-3; TRBD1 is a possible D gene (6 bases). CDR3 length: 16 residues. Germline assignment: CDR1 MNHEY and CDR2 SVGEGT. V was cut by 0 bases and J by 6 bases, with 17 bases left in between. This chain's CDR3 is CASSYSEFPQGSEAFF. The CDR3 DNA reads TGTGCCAGCAGTTACTCGGAGTTCCCACAGGGATCTGAAGCTTTCTTT.

This clone came up once. The V and J genes are TRBV6-2 or TRBV6-3 and TRBJ2-5; the D is unclear. The CDR3 runs to 15 residues. The V gene lost 2 bases and the J gene lost 2 bases, with 12 bases spanning the gap. CDR1 is MNHEY and CDR2 is SVGEGT in the germline V gene. As DNA, the CDR3 is TGTGCCAGCAGTTACGCTGCGGAAAATCAAGAGACCCAGTACTTC. Residues: CASSYAAENQETQYF.

This chain connects TRBV2 to TRBJ1-2; D may be TRBD1 (5 bases). CDR1 is SNHLY, CDR2 FYNNEI, per germline. The CDR3 totals 13 residues. The germline V and J ends were trimmed by 6 bases and 5 bases, with 13 bases remaining between them. The CDR3 is CASSPGNRYGYTF. The CDR3 bases are TGTGCCAGCAGCCCAGGGAACCGATATGGCTACACCTTC.

This clone turned up a few times. The V gene is TRBV6-5, the J gene TRBJ2-5; 8 bases are shared with TRBD1. This CDR3 spans 14 amino acids. The germline V gene encodes CDR1 MNHEY and CDR2 SVGAGI. J lost 4 bases, V lost 7 bases, and 8 bases had no gene match. The CDR3 nucleotides are TGTGCCAGCACAGTCCTCAGGGGGCTAGAGACCCAGTACTTC. It is translated as CASTVLRGLETQYF.

The chain is built from TRBV21-1 and TRBJ2-3; whether TRBD2, the table's D call, matches the DNA was not checked. TRBV21-1 is a known pseudogene. The CDR3 consists of 16 residues. CDR3 residues: CASSKPPGWTTDTQYF. The CDR3 region has the DNA TGTGCCAGCAGCAAGCCACCGGGGTGGACTACAGATACGCAGTATTTT.

J is TRBJ1-2 and V is TRBV20-1, with a possible D match to TRBD1 (5 bases). CDR3 length equals 13 residues. CDR1 is DFQATT, CDR2 SNEGSKA, per germline (reference sequence). V was shortened by 3 bases and J by 8 bases, with 16 bases between the two germline ends. The CDR3 sequence is CSASVDRNRGYTF. The CDR3, as DNA: TGCAGTGCTAGTGTAGACAGAAACAGGGGCTACACCTTC.

V and J are TRBV7-9 and TRBJ1-2; D gene unclear. V was cut by 3 bases and J by 7 bases, with 12 bases left in between. The CDR3 runs 13 residues. Germline V CDR1 and CDR2: SEHNR, FQNEAQ (reference sequence). The CDR3 spells CASSFGEMGGYTF. The CDR3 region has the DNA TGTGCCAGCAGCTTCGGGGAAATGGGTGGCTACACCTTC.

The chain couples TRBV4-3 to TRBJ2-5; TRBD1 is a possible D gene (5 bases). CDR1 and CDR2 from the germline V gene are LGHNA and YSLEER. This CDR3 is built from 15 residues. V was cut by 3 bases and J by 5 bases, with 16 bases left in between. The CDR3 spells CASSQQPGSGETQYF. CDR3 sequence (DNA): TGCGCCAGCAGCCAGCAGCCTGGGTCAGGGGAGACCCAGTACTTC.

The chain has TRBV27 and TRBJ1-4; D remains ambiguous. Trimming pared 6 bases from V and 2 bases from J, leaving 13 bases between. Germline V gives CDR1 MNHEY, CDR2 SMNVEV (reference sequence). The CDR3 extends over 15 amino acids. The CDR3 nucleotides read TGTGCCAGCAGCTACGACGCGGGGACTAATGAAAAACTGTTTTTT. It codes for CASSYDAGTNEKLFF.